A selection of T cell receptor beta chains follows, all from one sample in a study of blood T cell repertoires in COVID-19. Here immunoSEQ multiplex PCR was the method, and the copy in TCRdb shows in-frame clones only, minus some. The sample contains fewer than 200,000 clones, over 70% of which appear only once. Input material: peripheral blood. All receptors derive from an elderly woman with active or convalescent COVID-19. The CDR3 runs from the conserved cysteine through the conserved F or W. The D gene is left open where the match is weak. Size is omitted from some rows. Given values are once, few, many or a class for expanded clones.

TGTGCCAGCAGCCTGGGACTCGGAGAGACCCAGTACTTC	CASSLGLGETQYF	.	TRBV5-6	TRBJ2-5	.
TGTGCCAGCAGCTTGGATAAAGGACAGGGGGACACTGAAGCTTTCTTT	CASSLDKGQGDTEAFF	few	TRBV5-8	TRBJ1-1	TRBD1
TGTGCCAGCAGAGGACTAGCGGGGGGCCAAGAGACCCAGTACTTC	CASRGLAGGQETQYF	.	TRBV6-5	TRBJ2-5	TRBD2
TGTGCCAGCAGTTCGGGACAGGTGGGTCTCTATGGCTACACCTTC	CASSSGQVGLYGYTF	.	TRBV6-2/TRBV6-3	TRBJ1-2	TRBD1
TGTGCCAGCAGCTTATGGGCACAGGGGGAAGAGACCCAGTACTTC	CASSLWAQGEETQYF	.	TRBV13	TRBJ2-5	TRBD1
TGTGCCATCAGTGGGGGACAGGGTGGAAATGAAAAACTGTTTTTT	CAISGGQGGNEKLFF	.	TRBV10-3	TRBJ1-4	TRBD1
TGCGCCAGCAGCCCTTATGGCCTCGCCACTGAAGCTTTCTTT	CASSPYGLATEAFF	.	TRBV5-1	TRBJ1-1	.
TGTGCCAGCAGTTACTCGATCAAAGGGAGTCAGCCCCAGCATTTT	CASSYSIKGSQPQHF	.	TRBV6-5	TRBJ1-5	.
TGTGCCAGCAGCCCTAGGGGGGGTCACTATGGCTACACCTTC	CASSPRGGHYGYTF	.	TRBV27	TRBJ1-2	.
TGTGCCAGCAGAGGACAGGGGCCCGATACGCAGTATTTT	CASRGQGPDTQYF	.	TRBV2	TRBJ2-3	TRBD1